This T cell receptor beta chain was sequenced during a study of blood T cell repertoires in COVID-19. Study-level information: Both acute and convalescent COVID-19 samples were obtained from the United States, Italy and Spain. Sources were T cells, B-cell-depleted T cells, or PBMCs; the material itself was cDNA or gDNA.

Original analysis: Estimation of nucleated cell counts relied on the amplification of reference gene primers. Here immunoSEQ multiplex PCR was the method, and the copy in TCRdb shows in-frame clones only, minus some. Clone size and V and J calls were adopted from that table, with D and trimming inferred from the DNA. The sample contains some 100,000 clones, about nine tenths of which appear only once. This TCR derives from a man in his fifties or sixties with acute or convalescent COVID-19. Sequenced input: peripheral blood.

The CDR3 nucleotides read TGCAGCGTTGCCAAGCTCCAAGAGACCCAGTACTTC. As protein: CSVAKLQETQYF. The chain uses TRBV29-1 and TRBJ2-5; D is undetermined. Per germline, CDR1 SQVTM and CDR2 ANQGSEA. The CDR3 runs to 12 residues. V shed 4 bases and J shed 1 base, with 7 bases lying between them.